Listed below are T cell receptor beta chains from one sample, sequenced in a study of T cells after posttransplantation cyclophosphamide. Here immunoSEQ multiplex PCR was the method, and the copy in TCRdb shows in-frame clones only, minus some. The sample includes about 5,500 clones, roughly 98% of them seen just once. Sequencing was performed on memory CD4+ T cells sorted from PBMCs. These receptors were taken from a man aged 40-49 years in good health, CMV-negative, and a related stem cell transplant donor. The CDR3 runs from the conserved cysteine through the conserved F or W. The D gene is left open where the match is weak. Rows give clone size only sometimes, using once, few, many, or a class for an expanded clone.

>TRBJ2-2|TRBD2|.|TRBV7-6
TGTGCCAGCAGCTTAGAGTTTGGACTAGCGGTCACCGGGGAGCTGTTTTTT
CASSLEFGLAVTGELFF
>TRBJ2-3|TRBD1|.|TRBV7-3
TGTGCCAGCAGCCTGGTAGGACAGGGTCGATCAGATACGCAGTATTTT
CASSLVGQGRSDTQYF
>TRBJ1-2|.|.|TRBV4-2
TGTGCCAGCAGCCCCCAATTCCAGCAGGGGAGTTTCGGCTACACCTTC
CASSPQFQQGSFGYTF
>TRBJ2-5|TRBD1|.|TRBV14
TGTGCCAGCAGCCAAATAGGTTCCGGACAGGGGGCCGAGACCCAGTACTTC
CASSQIGSGQGAETQYF
>TRBJ1-4|TRBD1|.|TRBV10-3
TGTGCCATCAGTCCCGGACAGGATAATGAAAAACTGTTTTTT
CAISPGQDNEKLFF
>TRBJ1-3|TRBD1|.|TRBV11-3
TGTGCCAGCAGCCGGGGGCGGGACAGGGGACTCTCTGGAAACACCATATATTTT
CASSRGRDRGLSGNTIYF
>TRBJ1-2|TRBD1|once|TRBV29-1
TGCAGCGTTCAGGGGGCGTCCTATGGCTACACCTTC
CSVQGASYGYTF
>TRBJ2-7|.|.|TRBV5-1
TGCGCCAGCAGCGTGTTCGAGGGCGAGCAGTACTTC
CASSVFEGEQYF
>TRBJ2-7|TRBD2|.|TRBV14
TGTGCCAGCAGCCGAGCAGCGGGAGTCTCCTACGAGCAGTACTTC
CASSRAAGVSYEQYF
>TRBJ1-4|.|.|TRBV5-1
TGCGCCAGCACCTCGGGGGGGGGTCGCGAAAAACTGTTTTTT
CASTSGGGREKLFF
>TRBJ1-1|.|.|TRBV30
TGTGCCTGGAGCGGGGGAATGGACACTGAAGCTTTCTTT
CAWSGGMDTEAFF
>TRBJ1-3|.|once|TRBV19
TGTGCCAGTAGTATCGACAGGGGAAACACCATATATTTT
CASSIDRGNTIYF
>TRBJ1-1|.|.|TRBV19
TGTGCCAGTAGTATGGACTATTACACTGAAGCTTTCTTT
CASSMDYYTEAFF
>TRBJ2-2|TRBD2|once|TRBV9
TGTGCCAGCAGCGTATTAGCGGGAGGCTGGAACACCGGGGAGCTGTTTTTT
CASSVLAGGWNTGELFF
>TRBJ2-1|TRBD2|.|TRBV5-1
TGCGCCAGCAGCGGCCTAGCGGGAGGGGACAATGAGCAGTTCTTC
CASSGLAGGDNEQFF
>TRBJ2-5|TRBD2|.|TRBV5-4
TGTGCCAGCAACTCCCAGGGATCAGCGGGGGGCGGGGAGACCCAGTACTTC
CASNSQGSAGGGETQYF
>TRBJ2-1|TRBD1|.|TRBV6-1
TGTGCCAGCGGACCGTACAGGGGGACCTACAATGAGCAGTTCTTC
CASGPYRGTYNEQFF
>TRBJ2-2|.|.|TRBV14
TGTGCCAGCAGCGCATACGGGATCGGGGAGCTGTTTTTT
CASSAYGIGELFF
>TRBJ2-1|TRBD1|.|TRBV7-9
TGTGCCAGCAGCTTAGATGGCAGGGGGTACAGTGAGCAGTTCTTC
CASSLDGRGYSEQFF
>TRBJ2-5|TRBD1|.|TRBV11-2
TGTGCCAGCAGCTTAGCCGGACAGGTTGGAGAGACCCAGTACTTC
CASSLAGQVGETQYF
>TRBJ2-2|TRBD1|.|TRBV5-1
TGCGCCAGCAGCTCCCGACAGGGAAGTAGGGGCACCGGGGAGCTGTTTTTT
CASSSRQGSRGTGELFF
>TRBJ2-7|TRBD1|.|TRBV7-8
TGTGCCAGCAGCCCCGGGACAGGGTACGAGCAGTACTTC
CASSPGTGYEQYF
>TRBJ1-3|.|.|TRBV4-1
TGCGCCAGCAGCCATTATTTACGGGGGGATGGAAACACCATATATTTT
CASSHYLRGDGNTIYF
>TRBJ1-2|.|.|TRBV4-3
TGCGCCAGCAGCCAATTCCGGTATAACTATGGCTACACCTTC
CASSQFRYNYGYTF
>TRBJ2-3|.|.|TRBV2
TGTGCCAGCAGTGTGGAGGGATCAGATACGCAGTATTTT
CASSVEGSDTQYF
>TRBJ1-6|.|.|TRBV6-4
TGTGCCAGCAGTGAATTACAGAATAATTCACCCCTCCACTTT
CASSELQNNSPLHF
>TRBJ1-4|.|.|TRBV28
TGTGCCATTCCGGACACAACTAATGAAAAACTGTTTTTT
CAIPDTTNEKLFF
>TRBJ2-1|TRBD2|.|TRBV7-9
TGTGCCAGCAGCCGACTAGCGGGAGGGCCCTACAATGAGCAGTTCTTC
CASSRLAGGPYNEQFF
>TRBJ2-1|TRBD2|.|TRBV29-1
TGCAGCGCATGGACTAGCGGGAGCGGCACGGGGGGCAATGAGCAGTTCTTC
CSAWTSGSGTGGNEQFF
>TRBJ2-5|.|.|TRBV5-6
TGTGCCAGCAGCTTGCAGGGCGGGGTCCAAGAGACCCAGTACTTC
CASSLQGGVQETQYF
>TRBJ2-1|.|.|TRBV21-1
TGTGCCAGCCCCCGGGGCCAGCGGGCCCCGAGGGGATCCTACAATGAGCAGTTCTTC
CASPRGQRAPRGSYNEQFF
>TRBJ1-2|.|few|TRBV9
TGTGCCAGCAGCGTAGATGCAGGTGTATCTGGCTACACCTTC
CASSVDAGVSGYTF
>TRBJ1-3|.|.|TRBV7-7
TGTGCCAGCAGCTTAGAACCGGTCGGTACTGGAAACACCATATATTTT
CASSLEPVGTGNTIYF
>TRBJ2-7|TRBD2|.|TRBV5-4
TGTGCCAGCAGCCGACGACTAGCGGGAGCCTACGAGCAGTACTTC
CASSRRLAGAYEQYF
>TRBJ2-5|.|.|TRBV19
TGTGCCAGCGGTCCGAGTGGAGTTGGAGAGACCCAGTACTTC
CASGPSGVGETQYF
>TRBJ1-5|.|once|TRBV9
TGTGCCAGCAGCTCAGCGGGGGATCAGCCCCAGCATTTT
CASSSAGDQPQHF
>TRBJ1-3|.|.|TRBV6-5
TGTGCCAGCAAACTCATCCGCTCTGGAAACACCATATATTTT
CASKLIRSGNTIYF
>TRBJ2-7|.|.|TRBV2
TGTGCCAGCAGCGGGACATTCTACGAGCAGTACTTC
CASSGTFYEQYF
>TRBJ2-2|.|few|TRBV5-1
TGCGCCAGCAGCTTGAGTCCCAGGGCGAACACCGGGGAGCTGTTTTTT
CASSLSPRANTGELFF
>TRBJ2-7|TRBD1|.|TRBV6-5
TGTGCCAGCAGTTATAGACCGGGACAGGGAGCCGAGCAGTACTTC
CASSYRPGQGAEQYF
>TRBJ2-1|TRBD2|.|TRBV18
TGTGCCAGCTCACCACCTCTAGCGGGAGGGAATGAGCAGTTCTTC
CASSPPLAGGNEQFF
>TRBJ2-3|TRBD1|.|TRBV29-1
TGCAGCGTTGAGAGACAGGGGAAGAGTGCAGATACGCAGTATTTT
CSVERQGKSADTQYF
>TRBJ2-5|TRBD2|.|TRBV7-2
TGTGCCAGCAGCTATGTACGGGAGGTTGGGGAGACCCAGTACTTC
CASSYVREVGETQYF
>TRBJ2-1|.|.|TRBV9
TGTGCCAGCAGCTTAATTACGACGGGGGAGCAGTTCTTC
CASSLITTGEQFF